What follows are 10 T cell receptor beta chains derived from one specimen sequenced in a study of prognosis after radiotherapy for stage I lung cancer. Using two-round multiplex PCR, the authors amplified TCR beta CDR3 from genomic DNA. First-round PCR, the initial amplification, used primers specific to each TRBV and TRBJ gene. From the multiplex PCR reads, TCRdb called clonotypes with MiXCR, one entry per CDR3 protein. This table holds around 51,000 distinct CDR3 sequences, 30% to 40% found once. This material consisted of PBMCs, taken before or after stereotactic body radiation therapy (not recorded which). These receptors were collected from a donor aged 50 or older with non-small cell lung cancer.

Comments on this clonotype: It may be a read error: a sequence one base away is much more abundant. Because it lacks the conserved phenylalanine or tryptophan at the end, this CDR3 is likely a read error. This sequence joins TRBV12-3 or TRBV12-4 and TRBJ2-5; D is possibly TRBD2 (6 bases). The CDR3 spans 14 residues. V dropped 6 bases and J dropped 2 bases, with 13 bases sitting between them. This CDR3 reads CASSLAGLQETQYL. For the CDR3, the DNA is TGTGCCAGCAGCTTGGCGGGACTTCAAGAGACCCAGTACTTA.

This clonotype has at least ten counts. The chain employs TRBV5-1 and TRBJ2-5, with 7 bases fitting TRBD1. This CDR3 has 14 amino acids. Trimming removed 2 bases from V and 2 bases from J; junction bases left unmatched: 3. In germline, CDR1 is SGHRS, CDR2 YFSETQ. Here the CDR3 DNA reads TGCGCCAGCAGCTTACTGACAGGGCAAGAGACCCAGTACTTC. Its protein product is CASSLLTGQETQYF.

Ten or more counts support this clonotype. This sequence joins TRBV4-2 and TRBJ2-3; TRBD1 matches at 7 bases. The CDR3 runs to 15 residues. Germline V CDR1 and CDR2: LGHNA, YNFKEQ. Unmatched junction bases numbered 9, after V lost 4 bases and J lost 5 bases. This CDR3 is CASSPAIGGRDTQYF. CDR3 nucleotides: TGTGCCAGCAGCCCCGCAATAGGGGGCAGAGATACGCAGTATTTT.

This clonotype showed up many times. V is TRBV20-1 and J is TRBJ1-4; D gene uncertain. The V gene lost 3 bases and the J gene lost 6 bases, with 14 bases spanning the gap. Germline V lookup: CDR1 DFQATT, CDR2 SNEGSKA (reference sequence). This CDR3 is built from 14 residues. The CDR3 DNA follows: TGCAGTGCTAGCGAGGCAGGCGATGATGAAAAACTGTTTTTT. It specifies CSASEAGDDEKLFF.

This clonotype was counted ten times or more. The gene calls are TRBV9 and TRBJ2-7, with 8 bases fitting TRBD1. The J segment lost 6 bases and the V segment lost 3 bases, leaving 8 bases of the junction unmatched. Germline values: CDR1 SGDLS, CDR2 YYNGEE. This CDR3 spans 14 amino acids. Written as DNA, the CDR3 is TGTGCCAGCAGCGCGTTACAGGGGGAATCCGAGCAGTACTTC. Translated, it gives CASSALQGESEQYF. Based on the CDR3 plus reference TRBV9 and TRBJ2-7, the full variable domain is DSGVTQTPKHLITATGQRVTLRCSPRSGDLSVYWYQQSLDQGLQFLIQYYNGEERAKGNILERFSAQQFPDLHSELNLSSLELGDSALYFCASSALQGESEQYFGPGTRLTVT.

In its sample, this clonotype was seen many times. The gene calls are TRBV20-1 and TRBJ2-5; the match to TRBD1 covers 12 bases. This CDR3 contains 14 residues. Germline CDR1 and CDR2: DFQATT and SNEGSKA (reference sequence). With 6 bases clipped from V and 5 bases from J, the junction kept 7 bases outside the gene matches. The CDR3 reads CSAAGTGGLETQYF. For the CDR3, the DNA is TGCAGTGCGGCAGGGACAGGGGGCCTGGAGACCCAGTACTTC.

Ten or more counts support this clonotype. For the CDR3, the DNA is TGTGCCAGCAGCTTTGGGGAGAGCACAGATACGCAGTATTTT. Translation: CASSFGESTDTQYF. J is TRBJ2-3 and V is TRBV11-3; D is perhaps TRBD2 (5 bases). CDR1 is SGHNT, CDR2 YENEEA, per germline. This CDR3 region has 14 residues. V lost 3 bases and J 0 bases, leaving 7 bases between the germline ends. The full variable domain, in which reference TRBV11-3 and TRBJ2-3 provide the parts outside the CDR3, is EAGVVQSPRYKIIEKKQPVAFWCNPISGHNTLYWYLQNLGQGPELLIRYENEEAVDDSQLPKDRFSAERLKGVDSTLKIQPAELGDSAVYLCASSFGESTDTQYFGPGTRLTVL.

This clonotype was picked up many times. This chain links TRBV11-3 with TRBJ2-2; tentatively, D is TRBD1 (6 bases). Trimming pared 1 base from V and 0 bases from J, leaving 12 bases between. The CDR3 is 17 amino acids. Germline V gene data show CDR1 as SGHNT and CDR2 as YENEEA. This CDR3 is CASSLGTGTPNTGELFF. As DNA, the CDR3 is TGTGCCAGCAGCTTAGGTACCGGGACACCGAACACCGGGGAGCTGTTTTTT. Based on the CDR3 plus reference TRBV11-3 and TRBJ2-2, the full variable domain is EAGVVQSPRYKIIEKKQPVAFWCNPISGHNTLYWYLQNLGQGPELLIRYENEEAVDDSQLPKDRFSAERLKGVDSTLKIQPAELGDSAVYLCASSLGTGTPNTGELFFGEGSRLTVL.

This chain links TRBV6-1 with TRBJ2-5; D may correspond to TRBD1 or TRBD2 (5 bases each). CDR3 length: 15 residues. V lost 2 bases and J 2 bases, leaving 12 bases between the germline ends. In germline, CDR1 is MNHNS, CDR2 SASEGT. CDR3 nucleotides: TGTGCCAGCAGTGAATGGCAGGGAGAACAAGAGACCCAGTACTTC. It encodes CASSEWQGEQETQYF.

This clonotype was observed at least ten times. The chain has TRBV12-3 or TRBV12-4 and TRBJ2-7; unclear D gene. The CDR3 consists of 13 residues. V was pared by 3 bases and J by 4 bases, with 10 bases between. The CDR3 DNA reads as TGTGCCAGCAGTTTTTCGCAAGGGTACGAGCAGTACTTC. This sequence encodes CASSFSQGYEQYF.